This T cell receptor (beta chain) was profiled in a study of cytomegalovirus exposure and HLA in healthy donors. This clone was seen a few times. This PCR relied on a set of 60 Vbeta primers and 13 Jbeta primers. Clones were sequenced by immunoSEQ multiplex PCR, and TCRdb holds only the in-frame ones, with some missing. The table has 150,000 or so clones, about 70% seen once. The CDR3 has 15 residues. The germline CDR1 and CDR2 sequences are GTSNPN and SVGIG (reference sequence). V shed 0 bases and J shed 7 bases, with 16 bases lying between them. This sequence originates from a man aged 25 to 45 in good health and CMV-seropositive. This chain connects TRBV30 to TRBJ1-5, with a tentative D call TRBD1 (5 bases). Sequencing was performed on PBMCs. Here the CDR3 reads CAWSVHAGMGQPQHF. CDR3 sequence (DNA): TGTGCCTGGAGTGTACATGCAGGGATGGGGCAGCCCCAGCATTTT. Using reference TRBV30 and TRBJ1-5 for the parts outside the CDR3, the full variable domain is SQTIHQWPATLVQPVGSPLSLECTVEGTSNPNLYWYRQAAGRGLQLLFYSVGIGQISSEVPQNLSASRPQDRQFILSSKKLLLSDSGFYLCAWSVHAGMGQPQHFGDGTRLSIL.